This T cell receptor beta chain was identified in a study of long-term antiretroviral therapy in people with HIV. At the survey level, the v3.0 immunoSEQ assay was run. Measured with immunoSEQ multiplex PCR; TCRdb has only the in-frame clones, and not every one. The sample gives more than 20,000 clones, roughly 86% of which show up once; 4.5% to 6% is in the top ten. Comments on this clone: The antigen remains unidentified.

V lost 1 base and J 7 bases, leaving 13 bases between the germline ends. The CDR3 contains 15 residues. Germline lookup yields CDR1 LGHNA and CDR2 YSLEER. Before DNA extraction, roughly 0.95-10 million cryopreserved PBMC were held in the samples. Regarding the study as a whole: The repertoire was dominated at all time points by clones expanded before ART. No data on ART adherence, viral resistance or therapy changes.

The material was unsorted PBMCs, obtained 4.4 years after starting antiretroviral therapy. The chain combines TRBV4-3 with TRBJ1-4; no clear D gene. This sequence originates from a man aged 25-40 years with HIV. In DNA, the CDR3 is TGCGCCAGCAGCCAAGTCGGAGACTGGGGTGAAAAACTGTTTTTT. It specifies CASSQVGDWGEKLFF.